These 13 T cell receptor beta chains were sequenced from one sample in a study of cytomegalovirus exposure and HLA in healthy donors. With 60 Vbeta and 13 Jbeta primers, the PCR was carried out. The table came from immunoSEQ multiplex PCR; TCRdb's copy has only in-frame clones and leaves some out. Seen here are around 150,000 clones, almost 85% observed once, and the top ten hold approximately 6.1%. The specimen sequenced was PBMCs. Every receptor here comes from a man younger than 40 in good health and CMV-seropositive.

The genes are TRBV27 and TRBJ2-3; tentatively, D is TRBD2 (5 bases). CDR1 is MNHEY and CDR2 is SMNVEV in the germline V gene (reference sequence). V was shortened by 7 bases and J by 1 base, with 9 bases between the two germline ends. This CDR3 contains 13 residues. This CDR3 reads CASMELGTDTQYF. CDR3 DNA sequence: TGTGCCAGCATGGAACTAGGCACAGATACGCAGTATTTT.

The chain joins TRBV27 to TRBJ2-5; 7 nucleotides align to TRBD1. Looked up from germline, CDR1 is MNHEY and CDR2 is SMNVEV (reference sequence). The junction had 6 bases not matched to a gene; V was cut back by 10 bases and J by 4 bases. The CDR3 has 12 amino acids. CDR3 sequence (DNA): TGTGCCACCAAGACAGGGTCAGAGACCCAGTACTTC. This codes for CATKTGSETQYF.

In its sample, this clone was seen once. V is TRBV10-3 and J is TRBJ1-5; a possible D gene is TRBD1 (6 bases). The V end lost 8 bases, the J end lost 5 bases, and 10 bases lay between the germline ends. Germline CDR1 and CDR2: ENHRY and SYGVKD. This CDR3 contains 12 residues. CDR3 DNA sequence: TGTGCCATCGGGGGGGCCGATCAGCCCCAGCATTTT. Encoded protein: CAIGGADQPQHF.

The V call is TRBV27, the J call TRBJ1-6; TRBD1 matches at 9 bases. The junction had 6 bases not matched to a gene; V was cut back by 3 bases and J by 9 bases. This CDR3 has 15 amino acids. Germline CDR1 is MNHEY and CDR2 is SMNVEV (reference sequence). The CDR3, as DNA: TGTGCCAGCAGTTTGGGGGGACAGGGTGGTTCACCCCTCCACTTT. Encoded protein: CASSLGGQGGSPLHF.

The CDR3 here is CASSSVTTGEQFF. CDR3 sequence (DNA): TGTGCCAGCAGCTCGGTAACAACGGGTGAGCAGTTCTTC. The chain couples TRBV7-2 to TRBJ2-1, with no clear D. Germline CDR1 reads SGHTA; CDR2 reads FQGNSA. V was shortened by 4 bases and J by 9 bases, with 13 bases between the two germline ends. The CDR3 has 13 residues.

This rearrangement joins TRBV28 to TRBJ2-5; D not resolved. CDR3 length equals 12 residues. With 3 bases removed from V and 11 bases from J, the gap between germline ends came to 13 bases. Germline V gene sequence: CDR1 MDHEN, CDR2 SYDVKM. The CDR3 is CASSLRQSEQYF. CDR3 bases: TGTGCCAGCAGTTTGCGGCAGTCTGAGCAGTACTTC.

This chain connects TRBV5-4 to TRBJ1-2, with TRBD1 identical over 9 bases. This CDR3 region has 16 residues. Germline CDR1 SGHNT, CDR2 YYREEE (reference sequence). V gave up 4 bases and J gave up 8 bases; unmatched junction bases: 15. Written as DNA, the CDR3 is TGTGCCAGCAGCGCGCCGGGGACAGGGACCCAGGAAGGCTACACCTTC. It encodes CASSAPGTGTQEGYTF.

The gene calls are TRBV7-9 and TRBJ2-7; possibly TRBD2 for D (5 bases). CDR1 is SEHNR and CDR2 is FQNEAQ in the germline V gene (reference sequence). The CDR3 loop spans 13 amino acids. Trimming took off 3 bases at V and 3 bases at J, with 9 bases between the two ends. CDR3: CASSFFRGYEQYF. The CDR3 nucleotides read TGTGCCAGCAGCTTCTTCCGGGGCTACGAGCAGTACTTC.

CDR3 amino acids: CASGQAQETQYF. In DNA, the CDR3 is TGTGCCAGTGGACAGGCCCAAGAGACCCAGTACTTC. The rearrangement uses TRBV2 and TRBJ2-5, with 7 nucleotides matching TRBD1. This CDR3 is built from 12 residues. J lost 1 base, V lost 9 bases, and 2 bases had no gene match. Germline V lookup: CDR1 SNHLY, CDR2 FYNNEI.

The gene calls are TRBV10-1 and TRBJ1-5; 10 bases line up with TRBD1. With 11 bases clipped from V and 5 bases from J, the junction kept 9 bases outside the gene matches. Germline V CDR1 and CDR2: WNHNN, SYGVQD (reference sequence). The CDR3 length is 14 residues. CDR3 nucleotides: TGCGCCTCGGACCCGGGACAGGGGTATCAGCCCCAGCATTTT. Residues: CASDPGQGYQPQHF.

The chain is built from TRBV11-2 and TRBJ2-2; D not certain. The length of the CDR3 is 15 residues. Trimming took 3 bases from V and 3 from J, leaving 11 bases between them. From germline, CDR1 is SGHAT and CDR2 FQNNGV. This CDR3 is CASSFSGRDTGELFF. CDR3 DNA: TGTGCCAGCAGCTTCTCCGGCCGGGACACCGGGGAGCTGTTTTTT.

CDR3 in amino acids: CASSLSQDYGYTF. For the CDR3, the DNA is TGTGCCAGCAGCTTGTCCCAGGACTATGGCTACACCTTC. The V gene is TRBV11-2, the J gene TRBJ1-2; D ambiguous. Looked up from germline, CDR1 is SGHAT and CDR2 is FQNNGV. The CDR3 is 13 residues long. Trimming stripped 3 bases from V and 3 bases from J, with 8 bases between.

This clone occurred once. The chain links TRBV6-5 to TRBJ2-3; no clear D. The CDR3 spans 15 residues. The V gene lost 0 bases and the J gene lost 4 bases, with 11 bases spanning the gap. Germline values: CDR1 MNHEY, CDR2 SVGAGI. The CDR3 reads CASSYSSLRSDTQYF. CDR3 coding DNA: TGTGCCAGCAGTTACTCGAGTCTGAGGTCAGATACGCAGTATTTT.